This T cell receptor beta chain was recorded in a study of blood T cell repertoires in COVID-19. On the study more broadly: PBMCs, B-cell-depleted T cells, or T cells provided the cDNA or gDNA that made up the material.

The assay was immunoSEQ multiplex PCR, and TCRdb's table has in-frame clones only and misses some. The table shows 150,000 to 200,000 clones, with over 70% occurring only once. J gave up 3 bases and V 2 bases, and 9 bases lay outside the gene matches. Germline CDR1 is SGHDT and CDR2 is YYEEEE. This CDR3 has 17 amino acids. Self-reported history from a screening survey and questionnaire set each donor's cohort. Among Cohort 3 donors, those recovered had two negative PCRs, clearance, or symptom resolution. Sample: PBMCs or T cells enriched from blood (not recorded which). The chain couples TRBV5-6 to TRBJ1-3; 9 bases match TRBD1. This TCR was recovered from a man over 45 who had recovered from COVID-19. CDR3 nucleotide sequence: TGTGCCAGCAGCTTTCCGCCCGGACAGGGGTTTGGAAACACCATATATTTT. This gives the protein CASSFPPGQGFGNTIYF.